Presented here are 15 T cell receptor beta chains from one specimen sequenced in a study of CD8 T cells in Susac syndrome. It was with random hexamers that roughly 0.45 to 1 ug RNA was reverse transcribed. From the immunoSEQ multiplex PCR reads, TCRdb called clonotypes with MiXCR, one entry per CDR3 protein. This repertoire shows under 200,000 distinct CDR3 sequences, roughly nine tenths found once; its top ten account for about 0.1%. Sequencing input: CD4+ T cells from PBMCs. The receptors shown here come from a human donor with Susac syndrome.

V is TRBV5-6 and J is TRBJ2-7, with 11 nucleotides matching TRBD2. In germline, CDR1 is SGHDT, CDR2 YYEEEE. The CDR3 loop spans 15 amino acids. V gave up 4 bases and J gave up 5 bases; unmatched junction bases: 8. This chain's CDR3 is CASSRTSGRGNEQYF. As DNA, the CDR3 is TGTGCCAGCAGCCGCACTAGCGGGAGAGGGAACGAGCAGTACTTC.

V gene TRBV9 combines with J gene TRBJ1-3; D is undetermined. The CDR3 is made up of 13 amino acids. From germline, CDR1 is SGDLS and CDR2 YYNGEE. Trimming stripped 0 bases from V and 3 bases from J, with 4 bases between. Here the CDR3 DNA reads TGTGCCAGCAGCGTAGGAGGTGGAAACACCATATATTTT. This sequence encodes CASSVGGGNTIYF.

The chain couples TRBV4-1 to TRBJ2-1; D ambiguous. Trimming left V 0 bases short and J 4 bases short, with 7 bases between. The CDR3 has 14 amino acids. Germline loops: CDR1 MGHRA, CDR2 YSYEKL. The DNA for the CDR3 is TGCGCCAGCAGCCAAGAGACTGATTACAATGAGCAGTTCTTC. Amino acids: CASSQETDYNEQFF.

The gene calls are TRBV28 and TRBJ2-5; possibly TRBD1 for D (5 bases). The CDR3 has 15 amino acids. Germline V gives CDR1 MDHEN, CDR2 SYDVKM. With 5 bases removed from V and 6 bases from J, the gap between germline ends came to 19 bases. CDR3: CASSPNPQGLQTQYF. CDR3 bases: TGTGCCAGCAGTCCAAACCCGCAGGGTTTGCAGACCCAGTACTTC. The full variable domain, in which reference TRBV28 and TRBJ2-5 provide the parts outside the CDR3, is DVKVTQSSRYLVKRTGEKVFLECVQDMDHENMFWYRQDPGLGLRLIYFSYDVKMKEKGDIPEGYSVSREKKERFSLILESASTNQTSMYLCASSPNPQGLQTQYFGPGTRLLVL.

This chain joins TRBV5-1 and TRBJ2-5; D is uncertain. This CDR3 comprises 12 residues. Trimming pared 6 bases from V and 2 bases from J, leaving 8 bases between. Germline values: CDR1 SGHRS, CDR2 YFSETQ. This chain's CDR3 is CASKQQQETQYF. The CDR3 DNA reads TGCGCCAGCAAGCAACAGCAAGAGACCCAGTACTTC.

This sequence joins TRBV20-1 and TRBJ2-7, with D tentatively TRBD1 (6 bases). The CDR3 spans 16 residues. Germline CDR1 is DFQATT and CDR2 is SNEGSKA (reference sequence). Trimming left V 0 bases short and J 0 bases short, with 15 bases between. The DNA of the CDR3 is TGCAGTGCTAGAGATCCCGACAGGTCGGACTCCTACGAGCAGTACTTC. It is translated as CSARDPDRSDSYEQYF.

The CDR3 sequence: CASKRETDTQYF. The CDR3 region has the DNA TGTGCCAGCAAGAGAGAAACAGATACGCAGTATTTT. This rearrangement joins TRBV2 to TRBJ2-3; the D is unclear. Per the germline V gene, CDR1 is SNHLY and CDR2 is FYNNEI. This CDR3 is 12 amino acids long. V was shortened by 7 bases and J by 3 bases, with 8 bases between the two germline ends.

DNA for the CDR3: TGTGCCAGCACTGCCGACTCTGTTGTGGTGGAGACCCAGTACTTC. Protein sequence: CASTADSVVVETQYF. The chain carries TRBV2 and TRBJ2-5; D not resolved. Germline assignment: CDR1 SNHLY and CDR2 FYNNEI. Trimming stripped 7 bases from V and 5 bases from J, with 20 bases between. There are 15 residues in the CDR3.

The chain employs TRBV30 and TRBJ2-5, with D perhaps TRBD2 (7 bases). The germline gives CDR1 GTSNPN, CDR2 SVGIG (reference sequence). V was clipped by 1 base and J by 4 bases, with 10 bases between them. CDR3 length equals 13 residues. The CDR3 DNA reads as TGTGCCTGGAGTGCCGGGGGGCCAGAGACCCAGTACTTC. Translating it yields CAWSAGGPETQYF.

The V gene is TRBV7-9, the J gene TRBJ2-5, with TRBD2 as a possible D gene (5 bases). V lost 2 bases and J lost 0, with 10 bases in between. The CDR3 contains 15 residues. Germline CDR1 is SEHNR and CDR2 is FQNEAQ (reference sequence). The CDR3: CASSLTDWYQETQYF. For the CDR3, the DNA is TGTGCCAGCAGCTTAACGGACTGGTACCAAGAGACCCAGTACTTC.

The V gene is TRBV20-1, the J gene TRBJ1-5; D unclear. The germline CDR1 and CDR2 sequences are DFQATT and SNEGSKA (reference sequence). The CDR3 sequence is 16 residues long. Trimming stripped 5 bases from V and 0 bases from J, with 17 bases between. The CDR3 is CSASSGSDGSNQPQHF. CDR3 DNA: TGCAGTGCTTCATCCGGGAGCGACGGTAGCAATCAGCCCCAGCATTTT.

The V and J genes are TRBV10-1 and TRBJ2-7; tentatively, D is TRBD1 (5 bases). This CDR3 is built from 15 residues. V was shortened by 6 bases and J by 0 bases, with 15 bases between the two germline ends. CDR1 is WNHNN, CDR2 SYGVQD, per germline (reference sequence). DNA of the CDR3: TGCGCCAGCAGCGGCACAGGAACCTTCTCCTACGAGCAGTACTTC. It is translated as CASSGTGTFSYEQYF.

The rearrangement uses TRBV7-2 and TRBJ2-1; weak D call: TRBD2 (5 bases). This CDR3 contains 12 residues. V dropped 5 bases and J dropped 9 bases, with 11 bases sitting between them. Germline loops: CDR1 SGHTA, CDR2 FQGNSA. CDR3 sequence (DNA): TGTGCCAGCAGCGCTGGACTTGGTGAGCAGTTCTTC. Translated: CASSAGLGEQFF. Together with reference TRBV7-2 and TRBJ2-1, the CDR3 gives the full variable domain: GAGVSQSPSNKVTEKGKDVELRCDPISGHTALYWYRQSLGQGLEFLIYFQGNSAPDKSGLPSDRFSAERTGGSVSTLTIQRTQQEDSAVYLCASSAGLGEQFFGPGTRLTVL.

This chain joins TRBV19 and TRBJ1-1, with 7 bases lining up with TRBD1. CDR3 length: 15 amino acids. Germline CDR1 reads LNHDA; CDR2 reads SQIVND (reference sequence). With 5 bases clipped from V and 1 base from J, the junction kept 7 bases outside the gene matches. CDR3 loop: CASSFSGTANTEAFF. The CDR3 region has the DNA TGTGCCAGTAGTTTCTCCGGGACAGCGAACACTGAAGCTTTCTTT.

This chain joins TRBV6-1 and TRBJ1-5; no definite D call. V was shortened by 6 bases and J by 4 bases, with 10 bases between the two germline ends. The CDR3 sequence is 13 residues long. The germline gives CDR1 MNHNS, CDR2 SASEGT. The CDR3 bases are TGTGCCAGCAGGGTAGTGCAAAATCAGCCCCAGCATTTT. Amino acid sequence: CASRVVQNQPQHF.